The next 29 T cell receptor beta chains were all read from a single sample in a study of human T cells and chemical hapten exposure. TCRdb called the 5' RACE reads again in MiXCR, with one record for every CDR3 protein. Of under 100,000 distinct CDR3 sequences in the sample, more than 15% were seen once. Unfractionated whole blood was the source of the extracted total RNA. These TCRs come from a female donor in good health.

This clonotype was seen more than once but under ten times. The chain combines TRBV12-5 with TRBJ1-1; unclear D gene. Trimming shortened V by 6 bases and J by 5 bases, and 13 bases separated the two germline ends. This CDR3 spans 13 amino acids. CDR1 LGHNT and CDR2 FRNRAP come from the germline V gene. CDR3 region: CASGRSGKTEAFF. Here the CDR3 DNA reads TGTGCTAGTGGCCGATCCGGGAAGACTGAAGCTTTCTTT.

The rearrangement uses TRBV6-5 and TRBJ2-7; D is tentatively TRBD1 or TRBD2 (5 bases each). The CDR3 sequence is 15 residues long. Germline V gene data show CDR1 as MNHEY and CDR2 as SVGAGI. The V and J ends lost 0 bases and 4 bases respectively, with 13 bases between them. CDR3 in amino acids: CASSYSAGTRYEQYF. For the CDR3, the DNA is TGTGCCAGCAGTTACTCGGCCGGGACGCGTTACGAGCAGTACTTC.

The V and J genes are TRBV20-1 and TRBJ2-1, with TRBD2 matching 7 bases. Germline V gene sequence: CDR1 DFQATT, CDR2 SNEGSKA (reference sequence). The CDR3 length is 13 residues. J was trimmed by 5 bases and V by 3 bases; bases with no gene match: 4. In DNA, the CDR3 is TGCAGTGCTAGGGGCACTAGCGACAATGAGCAGTTCTTC. This gives the protein CSARGTSDNEQFF.

This clonotype was seen only a few times. The chain joins TRBV15 to TRBJ2-1, with 11 bases lining up with TRBD2. The CDR3 is 14 amino acids. The V and J ends lost 7 bases and 4 bases, in that order; junction bases with no gene match: 3. Germline V gene lookup returns CDR1 LNHNV and CDR2 YYDKDF (reference sequence). As DNA, the CDR3 is TGTGCCACCAAGGGGACTAGCGGTTACAATGAGCAGTTCTTC. It codes for CATKGTSGYNEQFF.

This clonotype was observed a handful of times. The chain recombines TRBV29-1 with TRBJ1-1, with TRBD1 as a possible D gene (5 bases). Looked up from germline, CDR1 is SQVTM and CDR2 is ANQGSEA. This CDR3 contains 13 residues. Trimming cost V 7 bases and J 0 bases, with 12 bases left between them. Here the CDR3 reads CSAATELNTEAFF. The CDR3 coding sequence is TGCAGCGCCGCGACAGAACTGAACACTGAAGCTTTCTTT.

This clonotype occurred many times. The chain carries TRBV5-5 and TRBJ2-3; 10 bases agree with TRBD2. Trimming removed 2 bases from V and 0 bases from J; junction bases left unmatched: 9. The CDR3 is made up of 18 amino acids. CDR1 and CDR2 from the germline V gene are SGHKS and YYEKEE (reference sequence). In DNA, the CDR3 is TGTGCCAGCAGCTTCGAGCTAGCGGGAGTCCCAAGCACAGATACGCAGTATTTT. It translates to CASSFELAGVPSTDTQYF.

The V call is TRBV4-3, the J call TRBJ2-6, with TRBD1 matching over 7 bases. The CDR3 has 22 amino acids. Germline lookup yields CDR1 LGHNA and CDR2 YSLEER. J was trimmed by 3 bases and V by 0 bases; bases with no gene match: 20. CDR3 residues: CASSQESAISGQVDGGANVLTF. CDR3 DNA: TGCGCCAGCAGCCAAGAATCGGCAATCAGTGGACAGGTGGATGGTGGGGCCAACGTCCTGACTTTC.

The chain has TRBV5-1 and TRBJ2-2; D call uncertain. The CDR3 length is 15 residues. CDR1 SGHRS and CDR2 YFSETQ come from the germline V gene. V dropped 2 bases and J dropped 3 bases, with 11 bases sitting between them. CDR3 in amino acids: CASSFAVIDTGELFF. In DNA form, the CDR3 reads TGCGCCAGCAGCTTCGCGGTAATCGACACCGGGGAGCTGTTTTTT.

The chain uses TRBV6-5 and TRBJ2-3; the match to TRBD2 covers 10 bases. This CDR3 spans 18 amino acids. J lost 1 base, V lost 5 bases, and 12 bases had no gene match. From germline, CDR1 is MNHEY and CDR2 SVGAGI. DNA for the CDR3: TGTGCCAGCAGTGGCAGCGGGAGGGCCGGTGGTCGCACAGATACGCAGTATTTT. Its protein is CASSGSGRAGGRTDTQYF.

This clonotype occurred a few times. J is TRBJ1-1 and V is TRBV12-5; TRBD1 aligns across 9 bases. Germline V CDR1 and CDR2: LGHNT, FRNRAP. Trimming removed 7 bases from V and 1 base from J; junction bases left unmatched: 10. The CDR3 runs 16 residues. CDR3 sequence reads: CASAMGQGLRNTEAFF. CDR3 coding DNA: TGTGCTAGTGCCATGGGACAGGGCCTTAGGAACACTGAAGCTTTCTTT.

The chain uses TRBV7-2 and TRBJ2-1; D is possibly TRBD1 (5 bases). V was trimmed by 5 bases and J by 4 bases, leaving 15 bases between them. CDR1 is SGHTA, CDR2 FQGNSA, per germline. There are 15 residues in the CDR3. The DNA of the CDR3 is TGTGCCAGCAGCCCTAGGACATCCCTATACAATGAGCAGTTCTTC. Its protein product is CASSPRTSLYNEQFF.

This clonotype was detected only a few times. The chain employs TRBV20-1 and TRBJ1-5; 8 positions agree with TRBD1. The CDR3 sequence is 16 residues long. V shed 6 bases and J 0 bases; nucleotides not matched to a gene: 10. Per germline, CDR1 DFQATT and CDR2 SNEGSKA (reference sequence). CDR3 coding DNA: TGCAGTGCGACCCCAGGGGGCACCTATAGCAATCAGCCCCAGCATTTT. Its protein product is CSATPGGTYSNQPQHF.

This clonotype was counted a few times. The chain has TRBV29-1 and TRBJ2-7, with a possible D match to TRBD1 (5 bases). The CDR3 contains 11 residues. V gave up 6 bases and J gave up 4 bases, with 10 bases separating them. CDR1 is SQVTM and CDR2 is ANQGSEA in the germline V gene. CDR3 residues: CSVYKGYEQYF. CDR3 in DNA: TGCAGCGTGTACAAGGGGTACGAGCAGTACTTC.

This clonotype was found a few times. The chain recombines TRBV19 with TRBJ1-5, with D perhaps TRBD1 (6 bases). The CDR3 runs to 15 residues. CDR1 and CDR2 (germline): LNHDA, SQIVND (reference sequence). V was cut by 6 bases and J by 7 bases, with 19 bases left in between. The DNA for the CDR3 is TGTGCCAGTAGCCCCCAGGGTGGGGGCAGACAGCCCCAGCATTTT. It yields the protein CASSPQGGGRQPQHF.

The chain employs TRBV7-8 and TRBJ2-2, with TRBD2 matching over 9 bases. Trimming took 2 bases from V and 6 from J; bases not matched to a gene: 13. CDR1 is SGHVS, CDR2 FQNEAQ, per germline. The CDR3 totals 18 residues. The CDR3 nucleotides read TGTGCCAGCAGCTTACGTGCCGCTAGCGGGAAGACTGCCGGGGAGCTGTTTTTT. Translation: CASSLRAASGKTAGELFF.

The V call is TRBV9, the J call TRBJ2-7, with 12 bases aligning to TRBD2. Per germline, CDR1 SGDLS and CDR2 YYNGEE. There are 16 residues in the CDR3. The trim removed 0 bases at V and 4 bases at J, leaving 5 bases unmatched. In nucleotides, the CDR3 is TGTGCCAGCAGCGTAGAAGCTAGCGGGGGGGTTTACGAGCAGTACTTC. Amino acid sequence: CASSVEASGGVYEQYF.

This clonotype was seen a handful of times. The chain recombines TRBV20-1 with TRBJ2-3, with TRBD2 matching 9 bases. The CDR3 consists of 15 residues. Unmatched junction bases numbered 3, after V lost 0 bases and J lost 2 bases. Germline assignment: CDR1 DFQATT and CDR2 SNEGSKA (reference sequence). CDR3 bases: TGCAGTGCTAGAGATCCTAGCGGGGTCACAGATACGCAGTATTTT. Amino acid sequence: CSARDPSGVTDTQYF.

As for this clonotype: In this CDR3 the conserved last residue, phenylalanine or tryptophan, is missing, so a read error is likely. CDR3 coding DNA: TGTGCCAGCAGTTTATTCCGAGCTAGCGGGGTCTACAATGAGCAGTTCCTC. It codes for CASSLFRASGVYNEQFL. The chain is built from TRBV28 and TRBJ2-1, with 9 bases lining up with TRBD2. Germline lookup yields CDR1 MDHEN and CDR2 SYDVKM. The CDR3 is made up of 17 amino acids. The V segment lost 1 base and the J segment 3 bases; nucleotides outside the gene matches: 7.

This clonotype was detected only a few times. The gene calls are TRBV4-3 and TRBJ1-1; D is unresolved. Between the trimmed V and J ends, which lost 0 bases and 4 bases, there was a span of 6 bases. The CDR3 extends over 13 amino acids. Germline V lookup: CDR1 LGHNA, CDR2 YSLEER. The CDR3 DNA sequence: TGCGCCAGCAGCCAAGATGGTACCACTGAAGCTTTCTTT. This encodes CASSQDGTTEAFF.

This clonotype turned up a few times. The chain has TRBV7-6 and TRBJ2-5, with unresolved D. V was pared by 0 bases and J by 0 bases, with 8 bases between. The CDR3 covers 15 residues. The germline V gene encodes CDR1 SGHVS and CDR2 FNYEAQ. The CDR3 reads CASSLAANDQETQYF. The CDR3 region has the DNA TGTGCCAGCAGCTTAGCGGCCAATGACCAAGAGACCCAGTACTTC.

The V call is TRBV7-9, the J call TRBJ1-1; no definite D call. Germline CDR1 and CDR2: SEHNR and FQNEAQ (reference sequence). The CDR3 loop spans 9 amino acids. V shed 5 bases and J shed 10 bases, with 5 bases lying between them. The CDR3 coding sequence is TGTGCCAGCAGCCCTGGAGCTTTCTTT. It specifies CASSPGAFF.

This clonotype was observed a single time. This chain uses TRBV5-1 with TRBJ1-6, with TRBD1 matching 8 bases. V lost 4 bases, J lost 10 bases, and 10 bases stayed unmatched. This CDR3 is built from 15 residues. Germline loops: CDR1 SGHRS, CDR2 YFSETQ. CDR3 sequence reads: CASSRAQGVGSPLHF. In DNA, the CDR3 is TGCGCCAGCAGCCGCGCACAGGGGGTGGGATCACCCCTCCACTTT.

This clonotype was detected only a few times. The V call is TRBV20-1, the J call TRBJ2-1; TRBD2 agrees at 9 bases. Germline V gives CDR1 DFQATT, CDR2 SNEGSKA (reference sequence). V gave up 3 bases and J gave up 9 bases; unmatched junction bases: 12. This CDR3 is built from 15 residues. CDR3 region: CSASRGSGSGTEQFF. The CDR3 nucleotides read TGCAGTGCTAGTAGAGGTAGCGGGAGCGGAACTGAGCAGTTCTTC.

This clonotype was recorded a few times. This chain links TRBV29-1 with TRBJ2-3; D is unclear. V was pared by 5 bases and J by 1 base, with 10 bases between. The CDR3 covers 13 residues. Germline V gene data show CDR1 as SQVTM and CDR2 as ANQGSEA. CDR3 nucleotide sequence: TGCAGCGTTATCCGGCAGGGCACAGATACGCAGTATTTT. Encoded protein: CSVIRQGTDTQYF.

V and J are TRBV5-5 and TRBJ2-1, with unresolved D. Germline CDR1 and CDR2: SGHKS and YYEKEE (reference sequence). Trimming stripped 5 bases from V and 3 bases from J, with 15 bases between. CDR3 length equals 15 residues. CDR3 protein: CASRAGQKLYNEQFF. CDR3 coding DNA: TGTGCCAGCAGGGCCGGGCAGAAACTCTACAATGAGCAGTTCTTC. Based on the CDR3 plus reference TRBV5-5 and TRBJ2-1, the full variable domain is DAGVTQSPTHLIKTRGQQVTLRCSPISGHKSVSWYQQVLGQGPQFIFQYYEKEERGRGNFPDRFSARQFPNYSSELNVNALLLGDSALYLCASRAGQKLYNEQFFGPGTRLTVL.

V is TRBV7-9 and J is TRBJ2-3; tentatively, D is TRBD1 (5 bases). This CDR3 has 12 residues. CDR1 and CDR2 from the germline V gene are SEHNR and FQNEAQ (reference sequence). V was pared by 6 bases and J by 5 bases, with 9 bases between. The CDR3: CASSPQEDTQYF. CDR3 bases: TGTGCCAGCAGTCCACAGGAAGATACGCAGTATTTT.

V and J are TRBV5-6 and TRBJ2-1, with D maybe TRBD2 (7 bases). Looked up from germline, CDR1 is SGHDT and CDR2 is YYEEEE. Trimming left V 4 bases short and J 5 bases short, with 19 bases between. The CDR3 consists of 16 residues. The CDR3: CASSHPWGGDNNEQFF. As DNA, the CDR3 is TGTGCCAGCAGCCACCCGTGGGGGGGCGATAACAATGAGCAGTTCTTC.

This rearrangement joins TRBV6-1 to TRBJ2-1, with 11 bases that match TRBD2. Germline V gene lookup returns CDR1 MNHNS and CDR2 SASEGT. The CDR3 is 16 amino acids. With V trimmed by 1 base and J by 12 bases, 11 bases remained unmatched. DNA of the CDR3: TGTGCCAGCAGTGAAGTGAGACTAGCGGGGATTGGGGTGCAGTTCTTC. Translated, it gives CASSEVRLAGIGVQFF.

This chain joins TRBV5-1 and TRBJ2-7; 13 positions match TRBD2. Trimming took 4 bases from V and 1 from J; bases not matched to a gene: 5. The CDR3 has 16 amino acids. CDR1 is SGHRS, CDR2 YFSETQ, per germline. The CDR3 is CASSRTSGGFSYEQYF. The CDR3 DNA follows: TGCGCCAGCAGCCGGACTAGCGGGGGATTTTCCTACGAGCAGTACTTC. Filled out from reference TRBV5-1 and TRBJ2-7, the complete variable domain reads KAGVTQTPRYLIKTRGQQVTLSCSPISGHRSVSWYQQTPGQGLQFLFEYFSETQRNKGNFPGRFSGRQFSNSRSEMNVSTLELGDSALYLCASSRTSGGFSYEQYFGPGTRLTVT.